The 16 T cell receptor beta chains below all came from one sample that was sequenced in a study of T cell repertoires in cytomegalovirus infection. Their antigen targets remain unknown. TCRdb reanalysed the reads using MiXCR and keeps one entry per CDR3 protein. The sample includes around 200,000 distinct CDR3 sequences, about 39% of them seen just once. This sample comprised CD8+ T cells from cultured PBMCs, obtained from culture after CMV antigen stimulation. All receptors derive from a human donor in good health (CMV status not recorded). Some clones in this sample may be carry-over from other donors' samples.

This clonotype occurred a few times. The chain carries TRBV28 and TRBJ2-1; the match to TRBD2 covers 8 bases. CDR3 size: 19 residues. CDR1 is MDHEN and CDR2 is SYDVKM in the germline V gene. J lost 2 bases, V lost 7 bases, and 19 bases had no gene match. The DNA for the CDR3 is TGTGCCAGCATCTTCGGGTCCGGGAGGCTAGCGGGCCCCTACAATGAGCAGTTCTTC. The encoded protein is CASIFGSGRLAGPYNEQFF.

The CDR3 nucleotides read TGTGCCACCTCTGGGCGGGGGGCCCCCAATGAGCAGTTCTTC. Its protein product is CATSGRGAPNEQFF. The V gene is TRBV12-3 or TRBV12-4, the J gene TRBJ2-1, with 8 bases aligning to TRBD2. J gave up 6 bases and V 10 bases, and 11 bases lay outside the gene matches. The CDR3 is 14 residues long.

The chain joins TRBV11-1 to TRBJ2-1, with 11 bases identical to TRBD2. CDR1 and CDR2 (germline): SGHAT, FQDESV (reference sequence). The CDR3 extends over 17 amino acids. Trimming removed 1 base from V and 7 bases from J; junction bases left unmatched: 9. This CDR3 reads CASSLGFTSGSWNEQFF. The CDR3 DNA sequence: TGTGCCAGCAGCTTAGGGTTCACTAGCGGGAGTTGGAATGAGCAGTTCTTC.

The chain uses TRBV19 and TRBJ1-1; D not resolved. The germline CDR1 and CDR2 sequences are LNHDA and SQIVND (reference sequence). V lost 3 bases to trimming and J lost 2 bases, with 10 bases between them. The CDR3 sequence is 14 residues long. Written as DNA, the CDR3 is TGTGCCAGTAGTATCGCGGACGGTAACACTGAAGCTTTCTTT. It specifies CASSIADGNTEAFF.

This chain links TRBV6-8 with TRBJ2-7; D unclear. Germline lookup yields CDR1 MNHGY and CDR2 SAAAGT. This CDR3 has 14 amino acids. Trimming pared 5 bases from V and 2 bases from J, leaving 13 bases between. CDR3 coding DNA: TGTGCCAGCAGTCCCTGGGTCGGCACCTACGAGCAGTACTTC. Translating it yields CASSPWVGTYEQYF.

The V call is TRBV12-3 or TRBV12-4, the J call TRBJ2-1; maybe TRBD2 (5 bases). The V end was cut by 2 bases, the J end by 8 bases, with 16 bases between. The CDR3 has 15 residues. CDR3 nucleotides: TGTGCCAGCAGTTTAATGAGGGCCCGGGTCCATGAGCAGTTCTTC. Its translation: CASSLMRARVHEQFF.

The chain carries TRBV19 and TRBJ2-6, with TRBD2 identical over 10 bases. Germline V gene lookup returns CDR1 LNHDA and CDR2 SQIVND (reference sequence). V lost 3 bases to trimming and J lost 0 bases; unmatched junction nucleotides: 8. The CDR3 is 19 residues long. Here the CDR3 reads CASSIKGLAPNSGANVLTF. CDR3 coding DNA: TGTGCCAGTAGTATTAAGGGACTAGCGCCAAACTCTGGGGCCAACGTCCTGACTTTC.

The chain links TRBV27 to TRBJ1-2, with D possibly TRBD1 on 5 matching bases. There are 14 residues in the CDR3. Trimming shortened V by 2 bases and J by 4 bases, and 11 bases separated the two germline ends. Germline V gives CDR1 MNHEY, CDR2 SMNVEV (reference sequence). The CDR3 sequence: CASSLNAGFYGYTF. The DNA of the CDR3 is TGTGCCAGCAGTTTAAATGCAGGGTTCTATGGCTACACCTTC.

This chain joins TRBV4-1 and TRBJ2-1, with TRBD1 identical over 8 bases. CDR3 size: 16 residues. The germline V gene encodes CDR1 MGHRA and CDR2 YSYEKL. The V segment lost 0 bases and the J segment 4 bases; nucleotides outside the gene matches: 5. The CDR3 DNA sequence: TGCGCCAGCAGCCAAGATCTGGGACAGGCATACAATGAGCAGTTCTTC. Its protein product is CASSQDLGQAYNEQFF.

This clonotype appeared a few times. The chain combines TRBV7-9 with TRBJ2-7; D is unresolved. This CDR3 is built from 12 residues. Trimming shortened V by 5 bases and J by 4 bases, and 9 bases separated the two germline ends. Germline V CDR1 and CDR2: SEHNR, FQNEAQ (reference sequence). The CDR3 bases are TGTGCCAGCAGCGATCCCCCATACGAGCAGTACTTC. Translating gives CASSDPPYEQYF.

The chain joins TRBV11-2 to TRBJ1-1; no clear D gene. CDR3 length: 16 amino acids. With 4 bases removed from V and 2 bases from J, the gap between germline ends came to 17 bases. Per the germline V gene, CDR1 is SGHAT and CDR2 is FQNNGV. The CDR3 here is CASSSPVTAFNTEAFF. CDR3 sequence (DNA): TGTGCCAGCAGCTCACCCGTGACGGCTTTCAACACTGAAGCTTTCTTT.

The chain combines TRBV7-9 with TRBJ1-1, with 7 bases matching TRBD1. The CDR3 length is 15 residues. Germline CDR1 reads SEHNR; CDR2 reads FQNEAQ (reference sequence). The J segment lost 3 bases and the V segment lost 3 bases, leaving 7 bases of the junction unmatched. CDR3 nucleotides: TGTGCCAGCAGCTTCCTAAAGGGGGCCGACACTGAAGCTTTCTTT. Translation gives CASSFLKGADTEAFF. Complete variable domain (other parts from reference TRBV7-9 and TRBJ1-1): DTGVSQNPRHKITKRGQNVTFRCDPISEHNRLYWYRQTLGQGPEFLTYFQNEAQLEKSRLLSDRFSAERPKGSFSTLEIQRTEQGDSAMYLCASSFLKGADTEAFFGQGTRLTVV.

The chain employs TRBV20-1 and TRBJ2-1, with 8 bases lining up with TRBD2. The CDR3 has 15 residues. Trimming cost V 2 bases and J 3 bases; bases outside gene matches: 6. Germline lookup yields CDR1 DFQATT and CDR2 SNEGSKA (reference sequence). The CDR3 sequence is CSARSLAGHYNEQFF. The CDR3 coding sequence is TGCAGTGCTAGAAGCCTAGCGGGTCACTACAATGAGCAGTTCTTC.

The rearrangement joins TRBV6-1 to TRBJ2-4; a weak D match, TRBD2 (5 bases). Germline V gene lookup returns CDR1 MNHNS and CDR2 SASEGT. Trimming removed 9 bases at V and 3 bases at J, with 15 bases between. The CDR3 has 14 amino acids. DNA of the CDR3: TGTGCCAGTAACATCGGGATAGGCAAAAACATTCAGTACTTC. It encodes CASNIGIGKNIQYF.

The genes are TRBV5-4 and TRBJ1-2, with 7 positions matching TRBD1. Germline values: CDR1 SGHNT, CDR2 YYREEE (reference sequence). J gave up 3 bases and V 4 bases, and 3 bases lay outside the gene matches. This CDR3 comprises 13 residues. CDR3 sequence: CASSPRGYYGYTF. In DNA form, the CDR3 reads TGTGCCAGCAGCCCCAGGGGGTACTATGGCTACACCTTC.

A remark on this clonotype: This is likely a read error, given that the CDR3 carries no conserved phenylalanine or tryptophan at its end. The CDR3 protein is CASSLGLARLSYEQYL. CDR3 bases: TGTGCCAGCAGCTTAGGTTTAGCCAGGCTATCATACGAGCAGTACTTA. The rearrangement links TRBV7-8 to TRBJ2-7, with no clear D. Trimming took off 1 base at V and 4 bases at J, with 17 bases between the two ends. Looked up from germline, CDR1 is SGHVS and CDR2 is FQNEAQ. The CDR3 covers 16 residues.